The present T cell receptor (beta chain) was sequenced within a study of T cells in Graves' hyperthyroidism and ophthalmopathy (dated by TCRdb to between 2018 and 2021). With regard to the full study: Peripheral blood samples were taken at initial diagnosis, before any treatment was given. To identify distinguishing TCR V-J signatures, a discovery cohort of 90 to 100 patients was used, comprising some 45 with Graves' ophthalmopathy and approximately 57 with stable Graves' hyperthyroidism. For training and testing, the roughly 93 patients in the discovery cohort were randomly divided in a 7:3 ratio. After blood sampling, hyperthyroidism patients were treated with methimazole at a starting dose of 30 mg daily, and ophthalmopathy patients were treated with high-dose intravenous methylprednisolone. Prospective prediction of ophthalmopathy was tested in an independent validation cohort consisting of 18 to 20 hyperthyroidism patients and 15 to 17 patients who later progressed to ophthalmopathy. In addition, the study compared T-cell repertoires in thyroid tissue and in blood from about six Graves' hyperthyroidism patients. The paper describes TCR Vbeta CDR3 sequencing of 135 peripheral blood samples, made up of some 42 ophthalmopathy patients, some 80 hyperthyroidism patients and some 17 progressor patients.

CDR1 and CDR2, looked up from the germline V gene (reference sequence), are SEHNR and FQNEAQ. Including cysteine and phenylalanine, the CDR3 has 16 amino acids. Left in the record is the CDR3 DNA by itself, 48 bases read in frame from the first base. Relative to germline, V is 5 bases shorter and J is 5 bases shorter, with 21 bases between their ends. The full study reports these points: In validation, progression to ophthalmopathy was predicted by the model with 70% to 71% sensitivity and roughly 72% specificity, a median of 6.5 months before onset. Most expanded thyroid clonotypes (frequency above 0.001) were also detected in blood, suggesting blood repertoires may reflect thyroid immune responses. No statistical method was used to set the sample size in advance, and investigators knew the group allocation. Ophthalmopathy was separated from stable hyperthyroidism by a 13 V-J signature model, with around 90% sensitivity and 81% to 82% specificity obtained in cross-validation and 80%/75% obtained in testing.

TCR beta CDR3 regions were amplified from RNA transcripts. For the first round of RT-PCR on the TCR CDR3, the HTBI primer set was used together with the Qiagen OneStep RT-PCR kit. Libraries were constructed in a second round of multiplex PCR, after which size selection and purification were carried out. Sequencing of the libraries was done on an Illumina HiSeq2000 using paired-end 100 bp reads. On the authors' methods: Raw data were processed with SOAPnuke, discarding reads with adapters, uncalled bases, mean Phred below 15, or no exact constant-primer or identifier match. COPE v1.2.5 was used to merge the high-quality paired reads, and each unique nucleotide sequence was defined as a clonotype. MiTCR v1.1 was used to align clonotypes to the IMGT TRBV, TRBD and TRBJ reference segments. Only V-J combinations with frequency above 0.0001, covering 99% to 99.2% of repertoires, were analysed. The TCS score was defined as the ratio of F50 (clonal expansion) to E x V (chaos), calculated using BLOSUM62-based TCRdist between CDR3 peptides within each V-J. Welch's t-statistics and random forest reduced 500 to 650 V-J features to 10 to 15, which were used in a naive Bayes classifier (R e1071). TCRdb applied fastp at Q25 and MiXCR to the public reads, then kept only in-frame beta chains. All rows with the same CDR3 protein become a single entry with the most common DNA and genes. The V and J calls reflect TCRdb's pipeline rather than the authors' work. This sample has around 370,000 distinct CDR3 sequences in its table, and about 18% of those were observed once. In total, the top ten clones hold less than 45% of the sample.

In the ophthalmopathy patients, disease was moderately to severely active, with a Clinical Activity Score of 3 or more, a NOSPECS grade of 4 or more, and a duration of less than 3 months. The study excluded patients with uncontrolled infections, other autoimmune diseases, pregnancy or lactation. Diagnoses relied on clinical symptoms, serum thyroxine and TRAb, thyroid ultrasound and orbital computed tomography. PBMCs were separated from over 9 ml of fresh peripheral blood using Ficoll-Paque density gradient centrifugation. Total RNA was extracted with Trizol reagent, and quality was checked on an Agilent 2100 Bioanalyzer. Ten or more counts support this clonotype. This clone's antigen is unknown. No quality values exist for individual bases; no much larger clone is one base distant.

This TCR was sampled from a man aged 18-30 years with Graves' ophthalmopathy. The sequenced sample consisted of blood. The chain couples TRBV7-9 to TRBJ2-5, and possibly TRBD2, on 5 matching bases. The DNA is as follows: TGTGCCAGCAGCGTACCGGGGAGACCCTCTTGGGAGACCCAGTACTTC. The translation is CASSVPGRPSWETQYF.